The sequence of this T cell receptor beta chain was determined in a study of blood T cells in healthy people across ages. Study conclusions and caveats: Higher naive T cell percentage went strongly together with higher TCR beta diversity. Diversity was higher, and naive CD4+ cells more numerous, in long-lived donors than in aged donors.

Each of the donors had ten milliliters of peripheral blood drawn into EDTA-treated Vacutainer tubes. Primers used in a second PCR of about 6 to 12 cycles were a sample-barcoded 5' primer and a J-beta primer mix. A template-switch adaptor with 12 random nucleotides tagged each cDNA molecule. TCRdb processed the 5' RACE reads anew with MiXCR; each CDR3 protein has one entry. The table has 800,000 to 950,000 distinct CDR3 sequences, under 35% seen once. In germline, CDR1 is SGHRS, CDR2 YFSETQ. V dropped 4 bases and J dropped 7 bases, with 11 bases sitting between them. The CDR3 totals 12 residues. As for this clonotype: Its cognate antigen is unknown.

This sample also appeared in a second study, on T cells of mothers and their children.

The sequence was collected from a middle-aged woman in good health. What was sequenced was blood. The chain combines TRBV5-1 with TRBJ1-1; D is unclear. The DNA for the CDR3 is TGCGCCAGCAGCCAAAACAGTGTTGAAGCTTTCTTT. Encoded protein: CASSQNSVEAFF.